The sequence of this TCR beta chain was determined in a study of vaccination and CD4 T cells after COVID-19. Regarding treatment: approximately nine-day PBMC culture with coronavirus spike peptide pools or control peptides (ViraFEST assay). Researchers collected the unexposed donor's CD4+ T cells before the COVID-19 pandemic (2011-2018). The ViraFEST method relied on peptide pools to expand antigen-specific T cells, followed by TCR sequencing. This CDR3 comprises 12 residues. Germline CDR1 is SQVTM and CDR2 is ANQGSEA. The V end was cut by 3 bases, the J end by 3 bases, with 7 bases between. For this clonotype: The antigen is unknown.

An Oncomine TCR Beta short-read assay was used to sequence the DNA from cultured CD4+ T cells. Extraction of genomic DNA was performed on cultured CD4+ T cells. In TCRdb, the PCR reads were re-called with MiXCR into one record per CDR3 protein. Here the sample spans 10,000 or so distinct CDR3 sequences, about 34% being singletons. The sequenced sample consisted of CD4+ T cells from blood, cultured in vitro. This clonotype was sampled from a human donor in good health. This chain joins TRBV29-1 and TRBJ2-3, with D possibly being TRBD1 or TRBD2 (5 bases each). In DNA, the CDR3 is TGCAGCGTTGACAGGGAGACAGATACGCAGTATTTT. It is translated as CSVDRETDTQYF.